The T cell receptor beta chain described here comes from a study of CD8 T cells in ankylosing spondylitis. Study-wide points: The clones that were linked to disease were reported to be significantly enriched in matched synovial fluid samples from ankylosing spondylitis patients. A motif of 7 to 9 highly homologous TCR beta variants was seen as apparently characteristic of ankylosing spondylitis blood. Disease-linked clones were found to be CD8+ and relatively rare in peripheral blood. Past research had described some motif variants in reactive arthritis synovial fluid and blood.

The table lists this clonotype with many counts. The antigen is not known. A quantitative 5'-RACE method, one with molecular barcodes, was used to make TCR beta libraries. One entry per CDR3 protein results from TCRdb running MiXCR on the 5' RACE reads. The data hold about 500,000 distinct CDR3 sequences, with roughly 5.2% observed a single time. J was trimmed by 2 bases and V by 3 bases; bases with no gene match: 4. Germline loops: CDR1 SGDLS, CDR2 YYNGEE. The CDR3 has 16 residues. This clonotype was obtained from a male donor with ankylosing spondylitis. V gene TRBV9 combines with J gene TRBJ2-1; 11 positions match TRBD2. Sequencing used blood, either unsorted or a sorted T cell fraction (not recorded which). The CDR3 protein is CASSDLAGGAYNEQFF. The CDR3 region has the DNA TGTGCCAGCAGCGATCTAGCGGGAGGTGCCTACAATGAGCAGTTCTTC.